Sequencing of this T cell receptor beta chain was carried out in a study of cytomegalovirus exposure and HLA in healthy donors. Per the germline V gene, CDR1 is MNHEY and CDR2 is SMNVEV (reference sequence). This CDR3 region has 13 residues. Trimming cost V 9 bases and J 9 bases; bases outside gene matches: 10. Primers included in the PCR were 60 Vbeta and 13 Jbeta primers. Assay: immunoSEQ multiplex PCR; the TCRdb copy retains only in-frame clones and omits some. The sample includes about 210,000 clones, 75% to 80% seen only once; the top ten take less than 2%. This clone showed up just once. Sequencing was carried out using PBMCs. The sequence was collected from a male donor in good health and CMV-seronegative. The V call is TRBV27, the J call TRBJ2-1, with 8 bases aligning to TRBD2. In DNA, the CDR3 is TGTGCCAGTCAGCGAGCGGGAGCAGTTGAGCAGTTCTTC. Protein product: CASQRAGAVEQFF.